The text below deals with one T cell receptor beta chain. Its antigen is not yet known. The record has no base qualities; no much larger clone is one base away. The data were obtained in a study of siplizumab effects on memory and regulatory T cells (dated by TCRdb to between 2017 and 2020). Notes on the research overall: The study looked at the effect of siplizumab, an anti-CD2 antibody, on alloreactive T-cell subsets in allogeneic mixed lymphocyte reactions made from human PBMCs.

The paper as a whole reports these results and caveats: Sequences below about 10^-5 frequency were poorly captured, so only a minor fraction of alloreactive clones could be mapped to unstimulated subsets. Siplizumab significantly reduced the cumulative frequency of alloreactive sequences traceable to unstimulated CD4+ memory T cells. Compared with memory T cells, unstimulated naive T cells appeared more diverse, and naive cells seemed to make a substantial contribution to the alloresponse. No functional confirmation was obtained for the suppressive function of proliferating Tregs from siplizumab cultures. Among mappable alloreactive CD4+ clones, an average Treg-derived fraction of roughly 70% was observed with siplizumab, compared with approximately 26% in control reactions. About 80-96% of proliferating CD4+ or CD8+ clones could not be given a naive or memory phenotype.

Receptor libraries were prepared by the immunoSEQ multiplex PCR assay. Around 94,000 TCR templates per sample were assayed on the deep sequencing platform. Genomic DNA extracted from sorted T cells was used for TCRbeta CDR3 sequencing. On the study's bioinformatics: The R programming language was used for the clonal analysis of the TCRbeta CDR3 data. Alloreactive CD4+ and CD8+ clones were defined by comparing unstimulated samples with post-reaction CFSE-low samples. Alloreactive CD4+ clones were assigned to regulatory or non-regulatory origin by matching sequences to sorted unstimulated Treg and non-Treg repertoires. In its TCRdb copy, this immuneACCESS table keeps in-frame sequences only and misses some clones. Where compared with another copy, unresolved V genes explain less than half of these, and the others have no known cause. V, J and clone size were drawn from that table, and D and trimming were deduced from the DNA. For this sample the table gives some 97,000 clones, of which about 90% were detected only once. The top ten hold more than 2.5% of the sample.

Taken from cysteine to phenylalanine, the CDR3 has 14 residues. CDR3 DNA is the only sequence kept; it has 42 bases, read in frame from the first base. V is shortened by 0 bases, J by 4 bases, and the region joining them spans 9 bases. As encoded in the germline V gene, CDR1 is SGHRS while CDR2 is YFSETQ. TCRbeta CDR3 sequencing was performed on sorted unstimulated T cells and on proliferating T cells recovered from mixed lymphocyte reactions. Fresh whole blood from ten HLA-typed healthy donors was used as the source from which PBMCs were isolated. The chain couples TRBV5-1 to TRBJ2-3; the best D guess is TRBD2, with 6 bases matching. The sequence derives from a human donor in good health. Some clones in this sample may be carry-over from other donors' samples. The sequencing sample was made of CD4+ T cells sorted from blood. The CDR3 region has the sequence CASSLGASADTQYF. The sequenced DNA is TGCGCCAGCAGCTTGGGCGCTAGCGCAGATACGCAGTATTTT.